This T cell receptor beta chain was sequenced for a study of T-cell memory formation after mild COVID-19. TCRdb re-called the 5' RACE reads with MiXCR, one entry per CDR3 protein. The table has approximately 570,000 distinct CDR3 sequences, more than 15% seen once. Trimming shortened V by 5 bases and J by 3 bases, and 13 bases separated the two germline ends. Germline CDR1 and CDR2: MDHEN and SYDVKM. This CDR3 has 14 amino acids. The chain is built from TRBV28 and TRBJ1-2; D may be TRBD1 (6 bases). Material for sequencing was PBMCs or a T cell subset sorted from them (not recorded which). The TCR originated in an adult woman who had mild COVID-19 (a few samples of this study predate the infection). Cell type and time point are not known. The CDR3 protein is CASSRTGTYYGYTF. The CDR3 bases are TGTGCCAGCAGTCGCACCGGGACATACTATGGCTACACCTTC.